This TCR beta chain appears in the sequencing data of a study of cytomegalovirus exposure and HLA in healthy donors. A remark on this clone: Its specificity is unknown.

The germline gives CDR1 LNHDA, CDR2 SQIVND (reference sequence). The length of the CDR3 is 14 residues. The ends were cut back, 7 bases at V and 0 bases at J, with 10 bases in the middle. All donors participated as healthy donors of bone marrow. Sampled while nominally healthy, donors likely had unrecorded immune exposures. Whole-study results and caveats: Overall, around 160 TCR beta chains were annotated as cytomegalovirus-associated.

This PCR relied on a set of 60 Vbeta primers and 13 Jbeta primers. In the authors' methods: Counted up in a later analysis, unique TCR beta chains came to some 80 million, with 9.5 million to 13 million shared. This table comes from immunoSEQ multiplex PCR, and its TCRdb copy is limited to in-frame clones, with some not included. That table gives V, J and clone size, and the DNA gave D and trimming. In the table there are roughly 150,000 clones, approximately 83% of which are singletons. The chain employs TRBV19 and TRBJ1-3; no reliable D call. Source material: PBMCs. The sequence was collected from a woman aged 18-29 years in good health and CMV-seronegative. CDR3 loop: CASIPSPSGNTIYF. The CDR3 coding sequence is TGTGCCAGTATCCCCAGTCCCTCTGGAAACACCATATATTTT. The whole variable domain, filled in from reference TRBV19 and TRBJ1-3, reads DGGITQSPKYLFRKEGQNVTLSCEQNLNHDAMYWYRQDPGQGLRLIYYSQIVNDFQKGDIAEGYSVSREKKESFPLTVTSAQKNPTAFYLCASIPSPSGNTIYFGEGSWLTVV.